This T cell receptor (beta chain) was observed in a study of blood T cell repertoires in COVID-19. Here immunoSEQ multiplex PCR was the method, and the copy in TCRdb shows in-frame clones only, minus some. The sample carries about 200,000 clones, 84% recorded once. The CDR3 has 13 amino acids. CDR1 and CDR2 from the germline V gene are SNHLY and FYNNEI. V was clipped by 10 bases and J by 10 bases; unmatched bases: 10. This receptor was obtained from a human donor in a cohort sampled during active COVID-19. The sample consisted of peripheral blood. The chain couples TRBV2 to TRBJ1-6; TRBD1 matches at 7 bases. The CDR3 region has the DNA TGTGCCAACGGGCGGGACAGCGGGTCACCCCTCCACTTT. It translates to CANGRDSGSPLHF. The full variable domain, with the rest looked up from reference TRBV2 and TRBJ1-6, is EPEVTQTPSHQVTQMGQEVILRCVPISNHLYFYWYRQILGQKVEFLVSFYNNEISEKSEIFDDQFSVERPDGSNFTLKIRSTKLEDSAMYFCANGRDSGSPLHFGNGTRLTVT.